This T cell receptor (beta chain) was found in a study of CD8 T cells in Susac syndrome. V trimming: 5 bases; J trimming: 5 bases; junction bases outside the gene matches: 7. CDR1 and CDR2 (germline): MNHNS, SASEGT. The CDR3 runs 15 residues. TCR beta was sequenced from blood CD8+ and CD4+ T cells. Included as multiple sclerosis controls were treatment-naive patients who had stable or active relapsing-remitting disease. Reverse transcription of roughly 0.45 to 1 ug RNA used random hexamers. The authors amplified TCR beta CDR3 across 54 Vbeta and 13 Jbeta using immunoSEQ multiplex PCR. One entry per CDR3 protein, called by TCRdb with MiXCR from the immunoSEQ multiplex PCR reads. Among some 260,000 distinct CDR3 sequences, approximately 84% were seen once, and the ten largest hold over 0.09%.

V and J are TRBV6-1 and TRBJ2-1, with TRBD2 matching 9 bases. Sequenced material: CD8+ T cells from PBMCs. This clonotype was obtained from a human donor with multiple sclerosis. The CDR3: CASSISGSTHNEQFF. Here the CDR3 DNA reads TGTGCCAGCAGTATTAGCGGGAGCACACACAATGAGCAGTTCTTC.